Described below is a single T cell receptor (beta chain) sequence and its context. The data derive from a study of blood T cell repertoires in COVID-19. About the research overall: Spain, Italy and the United States supplied samples that represented acute and convalescent COVID-19. PBMCs, B-cell-depleted T cells, or T cells provided the cDNA or gDNA that made up the material.

In the authors' workflow: Reference gene primer amplification gave estimated nucleated cell counts. Measured with immunoSEQ multiplex PCR; TCRdb has only the in-frame clones, and not every one. V and J calls and clone size come straight from that table; D and trimming were deduced from the DNA. The sample includes tens of thousands of clones, about 70% of them seen just once. Sequenced material: peripheral blood. The sequence was obtained from a human donor in a cohort sampled during active COVID-19.

CDR3 protein: CASSSTRAGDTQYF. The CDR3, as DNA: TGTGCCAGCAGCTCGACTCGAGCGGGGGATACGCAGTATTTT. The chain employs TRBV7-3 and TRBJ2-3, with 7 nucleotides matching TRBD2. CDR1 is SGHTA and CDR2 is FQGTGA in the germline V gene. This CDR3 spans 14 amino acids. V lost 4 bases, J lost 6 bases, and 7 bases stayed unmatched.